Listed below are T cell receptor beta chains from one sample, sequenced in a study of post-analysis software for immune sequencing data. In TCRdb, the PCR reads were re-called with MiXCR into one record per CDR3 protein. The table lists 750,000 to 950,000 distinct CDR3 sequences, just over 45% of them singletons. Sequencing used blood. The source is a girl between 5 and 17 years old with multiple sclerosis. CDR3s include the opening cysteine and the closing phenylalanine or tryptophan. D genes are given only for firm matches. Clone sizes are given selectively: once, few, many, or a class where the clone is expanded.

TRBJ2-7 | NA | TRBV20-1 | 17 | NA | CSARGIRDLTSSYEQYF | TGCAGTGCTAGGGGGATAAGGGACCTAACTTCGTCCTACGAGCAGTACTTC
TRBJ1-5 | NA | TRBV3-1 | 15 | NA | CASSQDRLPNQPQHF | TGTGCCAGCAGCCAAGATCGGCTCCCTAATCAGCCCCAGCATTTT
TRBJ1-1 | NA | TRBV29-1 | 15 | TRBD1 | CSVRLGTGGSTEAFF | TGCAGCGTCCGGCTAGGGACAGGGGGATCCACTGAAGCTTTCTTT
TRBJ2-1 | NA | TRBV25-1 | 14 | NA | CASRDGNWYNEQFF | TGTGCCAGCCGGGACGGAAACTGGTACAATGAGCAGTTTTTC
TRBJ2-5 | NA | TRBV29-1 | 12 | NA | CSVLLYEETQYF | TGCAGCGTTTTGTTATACGAAGAGACCCAGTACTTC
TRBJ1-2 | few | TRBV29-1 | 14 | TRBD1 | CSVDPGGLGYGYTF | TGCAGCGTTGATCCAGGGGGCTTAGGATATGGCTACACCTTC
TRBJ1-5 | once | TRBV10-3 | 13 | NA | CAISDYDFQPQHF | TGTGCCATCAGTGATTACGATTTTCAGCCCCAGCATTTT
TRBJ2-1 | few | TRBV9 | 14 | TRBD1 | CASSVGDRGDEQFF | TGTGCCAGCAGCGTAGGGGACAGGGGGGACGAGCAGTTCTTC
TRBJ2-7 | NA | TRBV20-1 | 12 | TRBD2 | CSVGSGSYEQYF | TGCAGTGTTGGGAGCGGGAGCTACGAGCAGTACTTC
TRBJ2-4 | few | TRBV12-3/TRBV12-4 | 14 | NA | CASSPGPAKNIQYF | TGTGCCAGCAGCCCCGGTCCTGCCAAAAACATTCAGTACTTC
TRBJ2-7 | NA | TRBV9 | 15 | TRBD1 | CASSVGGTGEYEQYF | TGTGCCAGCAGCGTGGGGGGGACAGGGGAGTACGAGCAGTACTTC
TRBJ2-5 | NA | TRBV15 | 16 | TRBD1 | CATSSLGQGAGETQYF | TGTGCCACCAGCAGCCTAGGACAGGGGGCCGGCGAGACCCAGTACTTC
TRBJ1-6 | NA | TRBV12-3/TRBV12-4 | 15 | NA | CASSSGQPRLSPLHF | TGTGCCAGCAGCTCCGGACAACCTAGATTGTCCCCCCTCCACTTT
TRBJ2-6 | NA | TRBV2 | 17 | TRBD1 | CATRTGSSLSGANVLTF | TGTGCCACCAGGACAGGCTCGAGTCTCTCTGGGGCCAACGTCCTGACTTTC
TRBJ2-7 | NA | TRBV4-2 | 15 | NA | CASSPSALGGAEQYF | TGTGCCAGCAGCCCTTCTGCTCTCGGGGGTGCCGAGCAGTACTTC
TRBJ1-3 | NA | TRBV12-3/TRBV12-4 | 14 | TRBD1 | CASSSGGTGNTIYF | TGTGCCAGCAGTTCAGGGGGTACTGGAAACACCATATATTTT
TRBJ2-1 | NA | TRBV24-1 | 15 | NA | CATSDPRQVYNEQFF | TGTGCCACCAGTGATCCTCGACAGGTCTACAATGAGCAGTTCTTC
TRBJ2-3 | NA | TRBV20-1 | 15 | NA | CSAGTRGTSTDTQYF | TGCAGTGCTGGTACTAGGGGGACTAGCACAGATACGCAGTATTTT
TRBJ2-3 | few | TRBV9 | 14 | TRBD2 | CASSRGGAVHTQYF | TGTGCCAGCAGCCGGGGGGGCGCGGTACATACGCAGTATTTT
TRBJ2-7 | NA | TRBV6-5 | 15 | NA | CASSYSWHLSYEQYF | TGTGCCAGCAGTTACTCGTGGCACCTTTCCTACGAGCAGTACTTC
TRBJ2-5 | many | TRBV4-2 | 17 | TRBD2 | CASSQDPPAGGQETQYF | TGTGCCAGCAGCCAAGATCCCCCAGCGGGAGGGCAGGAGACCCAGTACTTC
TRBJ2-2 | NA | TRBV20-1 | 15 | NA | CSARWIRGARGELFF | TGCAGTGCTAGATGGATCCGGGGGGCGCGCGGGGAGCTGTTTTTT
TRBJ2-5 | few | TRBV20-1 | 13 | TRBD2 | CSAETSGPETQYF | TGCAGTGCGGAAACTAGCGGGCCGGAGACCCAGTACTTC
TRBJ2-1 | few | TRBV7-8 | 18 | TRBD1 | CASSSKDRGQRGKHEQFF | TGTGCCAGCAGCTCAAAGGACAGGGGGCAACGCGGGAAACATGAGCAGTTCTTC
TRBJ2-5 | NA | TRBV4-1 | 17 | NA | CASSQEGRGGIRETQYF | TGCGCCAGCAGCCAAGAGGGCCGCGGCGGGATCAGAGAGACCCAGTACTTC
TRBJ2-5 | few | TRBV20-1 | 13 | NA | CSARPAGTETQYF | TGCAGTGCTAGACCCGCAGGGACGGAGACCCAGTACTTC
TRBJ2-5 | few | TRBV5-6 | 15 | NA | CASSSRDTYPETQYF | TGTGCCAGCAGCTCCCGGGACACCTACCCGGAGACCCAGTACTTC
TRBJ2-4 | NA | TRBV5-5 | 13 | NA | CASSLGGQDIQYF | TGTGCCAGCAGCTTGGGGGGCCAGGACATTCAGTACTTC
TRBJ2-7 | few | TRBV6-5 | 13 | TRBD1 | CASRQQGAHEQYF | TGTGCCAGCAGGCAACAGGGGGCCCACGAGCAGTACTTC
TRBJ2-5 | few | TRBV15 | 13 | NA | CATSTDSQETQYF | TGTGCCACCAGCACCGACAGCCAAGAGACCCAGTACTTC
TRBJ2-7 | few | TRBV6-5 | 15 | TRBD1 | CASSYLGGEGYEQYF | TGTGCCAGCAGTTACTTAGGGGGCGAGGGCTACGAGCAGTACTTC
TRBJ1-1 | NA | TRBV28 | 13 | NA | CASMGTLNTEAFF | TGTGCCAGCATGGGGACCTTGAACACTGAAGCTTTCTTT
TRBJ2-1 | NA | TRBV5-5 | 16 | TRBD1 | CASSLAGTALSNEQFF | TGTGCCAGCAGCTTGGCCGGGACAGCTTTATCAAATGAGCAGTTCTTC
TRBJ1-2 | NA | TRBV6-6 | 16 | NA | CASSQPKMDGSYGYTF | TGTGCCAGCAGTCAACCTAAGATGGACGGGAGCTATGGCTACACCTTC
TRBJ2-5 | NA | TRBV6-5 | 15 | NA | CASSRPGLRQETQYF | TGTGCCAGCAGCCGACCGGGACTCCGACAAGAGACCCAGTACTTC
TRBJ1-1 | few | TRBV6-6 | 15 | NA | CASSYRGGENTEAFF | TGTGCCAGCAGTTACAGAGGGGGAGAGAACACTGAAGCTTTCTTT
TRBJ1-6 | once | TRBV6-5 | 14 | NA | CASSYSRAGTPLHF | TGTGCCAGCAGTTACTCGAGGGCAGGGACACCCCTCCACTTT
TRBJ2-7 | NA | TRBV29-1 | 13 | NA | CSVAREYGYEQYF | TGCAGCGTTGCGCGGGAATATGGGTACGAGCAGTACTTC
TRBJ2-3 | NA | TRBV27 | 17 | TRBD2 | CASSPLTSASSTDTQYF | TGTGCCAGCAGTCCTCTGACTAGCGCCTCTAGCACAGATACGCAGTATTTT
TRBJ2-5 | NA | TRBV29-1 | 14 | NA | CSVRGPTFQETQYF | TGCAGCGTCCGGGGGCCAACCTTCCAGGAGACCCAGTACTTC
TRBJ2-7 | NA | TRBV9 | 15 | NA | CASSVVEGQGEEQYF | TGTGCCAGCAGCGTAGTAGAGGGCCAGGGCGAAGAGCAGTACTTC
TRBJ2-3 | NA | TRBV13 | 17 | TRBD2 | CASRRTSGNPSTDTQYF | TGTGCCAGCAGGCGTACTAGCGGAAACCCTAGCACAGATACGCAGTATTTT
TRBJ2-6 | few | TRBV20-1 | 16 | TRBD1 | CSAKQGVLSGANVLTF | TGCAGTGCAAAACAGGGGGTCCTTTCTGGGGCCAACGTCCTGACTTTC
TRBJ2-3 | few | TRBV6-6 | 12 | NA | CASSYGVDTQYF | TGTGCCAGCAGTTACGGGGTGGATACGCAGTATTTT
TRBJ2-7 | NA | TRBV6-2/TRBV6-3 | 13 | NA | CASNRGKLHEQYF | TGTGCCAGCAATAGGGGAAAACTCCACGAGCAGTACTTC
TRBJ2-7 | NA | TRBV12-3/TRBV12-4 | 14 | NA | CASSSDYQPYEQYF | TGTGCCAGCAGTTCGGACTACCAGCCCTACGAGCAGTACTTC
TRBJ2-2 | NA | TRBV29-1 | 16 | TRBD2 | CSVQLSGRDNTGELFF | TGCAGCGTTCAATTAAGCGGGAGAGACAACACCGGGGAGCTGTTTTTT
TRBJ2-7 | NA | TRBV7-9 | 12 | NA | CASGGITYEQYF | TGTGCCAGCGGGGGCATTACCTACGAGCAGTACTTC
TRBJ2-1 | few | TRBV6-5 | 15 | TRBD2 | CASSGLASSYNEQFF | TGTGCCAGCAGTGGACTAGCGAGCTCCTACAATGAGCAGTTCTTC
TRBJ2-4 | NA | TRBV20-1 | 14 | NA | CSADHGGAKNIQDF | TGCAGTGCTGACCATGGGGGGGCCAAAAACATTCAGGACTTC